This T cell receptor (beta chain) was found in a study of beta chain features in type 1 diabetes. A word on this clone: Its antigen remains unknown.

Naive, central memory, regulatory and stem cell-like memory cells within the CD4+ compartment were sorted using CD45RO/CCR7/CD25/CD127/CD95/CD27. Study observations and caveats: Unsettled here was the matter of whether HLA type influences TCRB rearrangement.

Every bit of the isolated RNA underwent reverse transcription, so sequencing read expressed TCRB transcripts. TCRdb's table, derived via immunoSEQ multiplex PCR, lists solely in-frame clones and lacks some. The sample holds 220,000 or so clones; roughly 70% are singletons and the top ten take approximately 0.05%. The specimen sequenced was naive CD4+ T cells from blood. The TCR was taken from a man under 40 in good health.

CDR3 bases: TGCAGTGTGATGGGGAACGGGAAATCCTACGAGCAGTACTTC. Protein: CSVMGNGKSYEQYF. The rearrangement uses TRBV29-1 and TRBJ2-7; perhaps TRBD2 as D (5 bases). The germline CDR1 and CDR2 sequences are SQVTM and ANQGSEA. The length of the CDR3 is 14 residues.